The 3 T cell receptor beta chains below come from one sample, sequenced in a study of blood T cell repertoires in COVID-19. Assay: immunoSEQ multiplex PCR; the TCRdb copy retains only in-frame clones and omits some. The sample shows over 250,000 clones, about nine tenths of them seen only once. The specimen sequenced was peripheral blood. These receptors originate from a man aged 45-65 years with acute or convalescent COVID-19.

The chain joins TRBV6-2 or TRBV6-3 to TRBJ2-7, with 9 nucleotides matching TRBD1. The CDR3 loop spans 17 amino acids. V was pared by 0 bases and J by 0 bases, with 6 bases of the junction left unmatched. In germline, CDR1 is MNHEY, CDR2 SVGEGT. For the CDR3, the DNA is TGTGCCAGCAGTTACTCGTATGGGACAGGGAGCTCCTACGAGCAGTACTTC. Translation gives CASSYSYGTGSSYEQYF.

This chain uses TRBV7-9 with TRBJ1-6; no clear D. V lost 2 bases, J lost 10 bases, and 9 bases lay in between. The CDR3 spans 13 residues. CDR1 and CDR2 from the germline V gene are SEHNR and FQNEAQ (reference sequence). The CDR3 DNA sequence: TGTGCCAGCAGCTTACTAAGCGGGTCACCCCTCCACTTT. The encoded protein is CASSLLSGSPLHF. Looking up the rest from reference TRBV7-9 and TRBJ1-6 gives the full variable domain: DTGVSQNPRHKITKRGQNVTFRCDPISEHNRLYWYRQTLGQGPEFLTYFQNEAQLEKSRLLSDRFSAERPKGSFSTLEIQRTEQGDSAMYLCASSLLSGSPLHFGNGTRLTVT.

The chain uses TRBV19 and TRBJ2-3, with 8 bases lining up with TRBD2. Per germline, CDR1 LNHDA and CDR2 SQIVND (reference sequence). This CDR3 contains 16 residues. J was trimmed by 6 bases and V by 0 bases; bases with no gene match: 8. This CDR3 reads CASSIDSAGGADTQYF. The CDR3 nucleotides are TGTGCCAGTAGTATAGATTCGGCGGGGGGAGCTGATACGCAGTATTTT.